These 26 T cell receptor beta chains came from one sample sequenced in a study of beta chain features in type 1 diabetes. Reverse transcribing all isolated RNA meant expressed TCRB transcripts were sequenced. The repertoire was sequenced with immunoSEQ multiplex PCR; TCRdb's copy has only in-frame clones and lacks some. The sample includes about 930,000 clones, roughly a sixth of them seen just once. The specimen sequenced was naive CD4+ T cells from blood. The receptors come from a woman between 18 and 29 years old in good health.

The chain recombines TRBV4-3 with TRBJ2-3; D unclear. Looked up from germline, CDR1 is LGHNA and CDR2 is YSLEER. This CDR3 has 16 residues. V lost 1 base to trimming and J lost 1 base, with 12 bases between them. The DNA for the CDR3 is TGCGCCAGCAGCCAAGTTCGAGCCCTTGGCACAGATACGCAGTATTTT. Amino acids: CASSQVRALGTDTQYF.

This chain links TRBV10-3 with TRBJ1-2; no clear D. Germline loops: CDR1 ENHRY, CDR2 SYGVKD. CDR3 size: 15 residues. Between the trimmed V and J ends, which lost 3 bases and 2 bases, there was a span of 13 bases. CDR3 DNA sequence: TGTGCCATCAGTGAATCAAGGGCACGAAACTATGGCTACACCTTC. It is translated as CAISESRARNYGYTF.

This clone was detected only a few times. This chain uses TRBV28 with TRBJ2-1; 7 bases fit TRBD1. J was trimmed by 2 bases and V by 3 bases; bases with no gene match: 7. CDR3 length: 16 residues. From germline, CDR1 is MDHEN and CDR2 SYDVKM. CDR3 protein: CASSLTGQRAYNEQFF. The CDR3 coding sequence is TGTGCCAGCAGTTTGACGGGACAGCGAGCCTACAATGAGCAGTTCTTC.

The chain is built from TRBV5-1 and TRBJ2-3; 9 bases match TRBD1. Germline assignment: CDR1 SGHRS and CDR2 YFSETQ. The CDR3 sequence is 16 residues long. V gave up 0 bases and J gave up 4 bases; unmatched junction bases: 6. Here the CDR3 reads CASSLGPGQGPDTQYF. The CDR3 region has the DNA TGCGCCAGCAGCTTGGGACCGGGACAGGGTCCAGATACGCAGTATTTT.

A few counts support this clone. The chain is built from TRBV5-4 and TRBJ2-2; D is unresolved. V lost 0 bases to trimming and J lost 4 bases, with 7 bases between them. This CDR3 region has 14 residues. Germline V gives CDR1 SGHNT, CDR2 YYREEE (reference sequence). CDR3 in DNA: TGTGCCAGCAGCTTGGGAACGGCCACCGGGGAGCTGTTTTTT. Translation: CASSLGTATGELFF.

As concerns this clone: The same CDR3 can be traced to other DNA sequences in this sample. This chain links TRBV28 with TRBJ2-5, with D unclear. CDR3 length equals 12 residues. Trimming took off 2 bases at V and 2 bases at J, with 3 bases between the two ends. Germline V gene data show CDR1 as MDHEN and CDR2 as SYDVKM. CDR3 DNA: TGTGCCAGCAGTTTAGGGCAAGAGACCCAGTACTTC. This encodes CASSLGQETQYF.

This clone has only a few counts. The chain uses TRBV7-9 and TRBJ1-4; possibly TRBD1 for D (5 bases). CDR1 and CDR2 (germline): SEHNR, FQNEAQ (reference sequence). The CDR3 extends over 15 amino acids. V lost 1 base and J lost 10, with 16 bases in between. The CDR3: CASSLVSGRAGKLFF. The CDR3 DNA is TGTGCCAGCAGCTTAGTTTCAGGGCGGGCAGGAAAACTGTTTTTT.

This chain links TRBV6-5 with TRBJ2-5, with D unresolved. The CDR3 is 12 amino acids. CDR1 MNHEY and CDR2 SVGAGI come from the germline V gene. Trimming stripped 5 bases from V and 5 bases from J, with 9 bases between. The CDR3 region has the DNA TGTGCCAGCAGTACCCTCGGGGAGACCCAGTACTTC. Translation: CASSTLGETQYF.

This clone occurred a few times. V gene TRBV5-6 combines with J gene TRBJ2-5; 8 bases align to TRBD1. This CDR3 is 13 amino acids long. V shed 4 bases, J shed 6 bases, and the junction held 5 bases outside the gene matches. Germline V CDR1 and CDR2: SGHDT, YYEEEE. The CDR3 coding sequence is TGTGCCAGCAGCCAGACAGGGGCCAAGACCCAGTACTTC. Protein sequence: CASSQTGAKTQYF. Full variable domain (rest looked up from reference TRBV5-6 and TRBJ2-5): DAGVTQSPTHLIKTRGQQVTLRCSPKSGHDTVSWYQQALGQGPQFIFQYYEEEERQRGNFPDRFSGHQFPNYSSELNVNALLLGDSALYLCASSQTGAKTQYFGPGTRLLVL.

This clone was found a few times. The chain uses TRBV6-6 and TRBJ1-2; D perhaps matches TRBD1 (5 bases). CDR3 size: 13 residues. Germline CDR1 is MNHNY and CDR2 is SVGAGI (reference sequence). The germline V and J ends were trimmed by 2 bases and 6 bases, with 10 bases remaining between them. The DNA for the CDR3 is TGTGCCAGCAGTTACGAGGCAGGGCATGGCTACACCTTC. This sequence encodes CASSYEAGHGYTF.

This clone was detected only a few times. The CDR3 coding sequence is TGTGCCAGCAGCTTAGGTTCCCTAGTCGGCTGGGGTGAGCAGTTCTTC. This gives the protein CASSLGSLVGWGEQFF. The chain links TRBV7-2 to TRBJ2-1, with D hard to call. The germline V gene has CDR1 SGHTA and CDR2 FQGNSA. Trimming cost V 1 base and J 9 bases, with 19 bases left between them. The CDR3 is 16 amino acids. Using reference TRBV7-2 and TRBJ2-1 for the parts outside the CDR3, the full variable domain is GAGVSQSPSNKVTEKGKDVELRCDPISGHTALYWYRQSLGQGLEFLIYFQGNSAPDKSGLPSDRFSAERTGGSVSTLTIQRTQQEDSAVYLCASSLGSLVGWGEQFFGPGTRLTVL.

The rearrangement links TRBV4-1 to TRBJ2-5; perhaps TRBD2 as D (6 bases). Looked up from germline, CDR1 is MGHRA and CDR2 is YSYEKL. V was trimmed by 4 bases and J by 10 bases, leaving 19 bases between them. The CDR3 runs to 14 residues. This CDR3 reads CASSRTVDRELQYF. CDR3 coding DNA: TGCGCCAGCAGCCGGACTGTCGACCGGGAGCTCCAGTACTTC.

The V and J genes are TRBV7-3 and TRBJ2-2, with 7 positions matching TRBD1. Per the germline V gene, CDR1 is SGHTA and CDR2 is FQGTGA. The V segment lost 4 bases and the J segment 7 bases; nucleotides outside the gene matches: 9. The CDR3 loop spans 15 amino acids. CDR3 bases: TGTGCCAGCAGCTCGCAGACAGGGCCCAACGGGGAGCTGTTTTTT. Its protein product is CASSSQTGPNGELFF.

The genes are TRBV7-2 and TRBJ2-1; 8 bases agree with TRBD1. V trimming: 5 bases; J trimming: 8 bases; junction bases outside the gene matches: 2. The CDR3 runs to 12 residues. Germline V gene lookup returns CDR1 SGHTA and CDR2 FQGNSA. The CDR3 coding sequence is TGTGCCAGCAGCCCAGGGGGCCATGAGCAGTTCTTC. Protein sequence: CASSPGGHEQFF.

V is TRBV27 and J is TRBJ2-1, with D perhaps TRBD1 or TRBD2 (5 bases each). Germline CDR1 is MNHEY and CDR2 is SMNVEV (reference sequence). Trimming removed 6 bases from V and 6 bases from J, with 18 bases in between. This CDR3 has 15 amino acids. The CDR3, as DNA: TGTGCCAGCAGGAAACGGGACGGCAGAACCAATGAGCAGTTCTTC. This codes for CASRKRDGRTNEQFF.

The chain recombines TRBV5-1 with TRBJ2-7, with D perhaps matching TRBD1 or TRBD2 (5 bases each). Per germline, CDR1 SGHRS and CDR2 YFSETQ. V lost 0 bases to trimming and J lost 0 bases, with 10 bases between them. The length of the CDR3 is 15 residues. The CDR3 loop reads CASSLGGSSSYEQYF. CDR3 nucleotide sequence: TGCGCCAGCAGCTTGGGGGGGTCCTCCTCCTACGAGCAGTACTTC.

CDR3 DNA: TGCGCCAGCAGCCAACTCCCAGGTTTTAACACCGGGGAGCTGTTTTTT. Translation gives CASSQLPGFNTGELFF. V gene TRBV4-3 combines with J gene TRBJ2-2; D unresolved. The CDR3 totals 16 residues. Trimming took off 2 bases at V and 2 bases at J, with 12 bases between the two ends. Per germline, CDR1 LGHNA and CDR2 YSLEER.

The rearrangement uses TRBV5-1 and TRBJ2-1; D is undetermined. Per the germline V gene, CDR1 is SGHRS and CDR2 is YFSETQ. CDR3 length: 15 residues. Trimming pared 4 bases from V and 3 bases from J, leaving 14 bases between. CDR3 in DNA: TGCGCCAGCAGCGTCACTCGCGCCATCTACAATGAGCAGTTCTTC. Amino acids: CASSVTRAIYNEQFF. Supplemented by reference TRBV5-1 and TRBJ2-1, the full variable domain reads KAGVTQTPRYLIKTRGQQVTLSCSPISGHRSVSWYQQTPGQGLQFLFEYFSETQRNKGNFPGRFSGRQFSNSRSEMNVSTLELGDSALYLCASSVTRAIYNEQFFGPGTRLTVL.

This clone has a handful of counts. CDR3: CASKVPGHGELFF. The CDR3 DNA is TGTGCCAGCAAGGTTCCGGGACACGGGGAGCTGTTTTTT. The chain joins TRBV27 to TRBJ2-2; D is possibly TRBD1 (6 bases). Germline loops: CDR1 MNHEY, CDR2 SMNVEV (reference sequence). The CDR3 has 13 residues. The V and J ends lost 7 bases and 7 bases respectively, with 13 bases between them.

V and J are TRBV5-1 and TRBJ2-5; 7 nucleotides agree with TRBD2. The CDR3 spans 16 residues. With V trimmed by 0 bases and J by 11 bases, 16 bases remained unmatched. Germline lookup yields CDR1 SGHRS and CDR2 YFSETQ. CDR3 DNA sequence: TGCGCCAGCAGCTTGGCCAGACATTGGGCGGGAGAGGAACAGTACTTC. This encodes CASSLARHWAGEEQYF.

A few counts support this clone. The chain links TRBV9 to TRBJ2-5; D remains ambiguous. CDR3 length: 13 amino acids. V was clipped by 0 bases and J by 4 bases, with 7 bases between them. The germline gives CDR1 SGDLS, CDR2 YYNGEE. The CDR3 spells CASSVDARETQYF. The CDR3 DNA sequence: TGTGCCAGCAGCGTAGATGCCCGAGAGACCCAGTACTTC.

This chain uses TRBV4-2 with TRBJ2-7, with TRBD2 matching 7 bases. The CDR3 has 15 residues. Germline trimming cut 3 bases from V and 2 bases from J; bases unmatched to any gene: 7. CDR1 LGHNA and CDR2 YNFKEQ come from the germline V gene. The CDR3: CASSQSGGKAYEQYF. CDR3 sequence (DNA): TGTGCCAGCAGCCAGTCGGGGGGAAAGGCCTACGAGCAGTACTTC.

This clone was found a few times. The chain joins TRBV6-1 to TRBJ2-6, with D perhaps TRBD1 or TRBD2 (5 bases each). V was trimmed by 2 bases and J by 0 bases, leaving 20 bases between them. The CDR3 is 20 amino acids. Per the germline V gene, CDR1 is MNHNS and CDR2 is SASEGT. CDR3 loop: CASSEYYLGTAFSGANVLTF. In DNA, the CDR3 is TGTGCCAGCAGTGAATATTATTTGGGGACGGCCTTCTCTGGGGCCAACGTCCTGACTTTC.

This chain links TRBV5-1 with TRBJ1-3; maybe TRBD1 (6 bases). CDR1 is SGHRS and CDR2 is YFSETQ in the germline V gene. Trimming cost V 4 bases and J 2 bases, with 10 bases left between them. The CDR3 is 14 amino acids. The CDR3 loop reads CASSPPGAGNTIYF. The CDR3 DNA sequence: TGCGCCAGCAGCCCCCCAGGGGCTGGAAACACCATATATTTT.

This clone has just a few counts. The gene calls are TRBV5-1 and TRBJ2-1; D may match TRBD1 or TRBD2 (5 bases each). The CDR3 sequence is 13 residues long. Between the trimmed V and J ends, which lost 7 bases and 8 bases, there was a span of 16 bases. CDR1 is SGHRS and CDR2 is YFSETQ in the germline V gene. The CDR3 loop is CASGSLLGDEQFF. CDR3 DNA: TGCGCCAGCGGTTCACTGCTGGGGGATGAGCAGTTCTTC.

This clone was counted a few times. The CDR3 nucleotides are TGTGCCAGCAGCGCCATGGGATCGAACACTGAAGCTTTCTTT. It yields the protein CASSAMGSNTEAFF. The chain is built from TRBV7-9 and TRBJ1-1; D is uncertain. The V and J ends lost 5 bases and 1 base respectively, with 11 bases between them. The CDR3 loop spans 14 amino acids. The V gene's germline CDR1 is SEHNR and CDR2 FQNEAQ (reference sequence).